One sample yielded the 31 T cell receptor beta chains listed below, sequenced in a study of beta chain features in type 1 diabetes. Antigen specificity for these receptors is unknown. The authors reverse transcribed all of the isolated RNA, so sequencing captured expressed TCRB transcripts. The method was immunoSEQ multiplex PCR; TCRdb's version includes in-frame clones alone and lacks a portion of them. The sample yields over 15,000 clones, around three quarters seen once. Study-wide results and caveats: Across all four CD4+ subsets, people with type 1 diabetes showed modestly shorter TCRB CDR3s.

Sequenced sample: Tregs from blood. These receptors were collected from a man aged 25 to 45 with type 1 diabetes.

The chain combines TRBV6-1 with TRBJ2-7; D is possibly TRBD2 (6 bases). The V end lost 4 bases, the J end lost 3 bases, and 10 bases lay between the germline ends. Germline V lookup: CDR1 MNHNS, CDR2 SASEGT. The CDR3 runs to 13 residues. The CDR3 DNA reads TGTGCCAGCAGTGTTGGCGGGAACTACGAGCAGTACTTC. Its protein is CASSVGGNYEQYF.

V is TRBV4-1 and J is TRBJ1-1; D remains unclear. CDR1 and CDR2 (germline): MGHRA, YSYEKL. This CDR3 is built from 16 residues. Trimming shortened V by 0 bases and J by 7 bases, and 18 bases separated the two germline ends. For the CDR3, the DNA is TGCGCCAGCAGCCAAGAATCTTATGAGGCGGTGGGTGAAGCTTTCTTT. It codes for CASSQESYEAVGEAFF.

About this clone: An end of the junction differs from the germline gene, which may be a read error. The J gene is TRBJ2-3, the V gene TRBV11-2; 7 bases line up with TRBD1. This CDR3 is built from 15 residues. The germline CDR1 and CDR2 sequences are SGHAT and FQNNGV. The CDR3 nucleotides read TGTGCCAGCAGTTTAGGGGACAGCAGCACAGATACGCAGTATTTT. Amino acids: CASSLGDSSTDTQYF.

This clone was observed once. The genes are TRBV16 and TRBJ1-5; 7 bases line up with TRBD1. The CDR3 has 15 amino acids. Trimming removed 2 bases from V and 6 bases from J; junction bases left unmatched: 7. The germline CDR1 and CDR2 sequences are KGHSY and FQNENV. CDR3 bases: TGTGCCAGCAGCCAACTGACAGGGAGCGGTCAGCCCCAGCATTTT. Translation gives CASSQLTGSGQPQHF. The entire variable domain, with the rest obtained from reference TRBV16 and TRBJ1-5, is as follows: GEEVAQTPKHLVRGEGQKAKLYCAPIKGHSYVFWYQQVLKNEFKFLISFQNENVFDETGMPKERFSAKCLPNSPCSLEIQATKLEDSAVYFCASSQLTGSGQPQHFGDGTRLSIL.

The chain couples TRBV14 to TRBJ2-5; 9 bases map to TRBD2. With V trimmed by 1 base and J by 3 bases, 6 bases remained unmatched. The CDR3 length is 16 residues. CDR1 is SGHDN and CDR2 is FVKESK in the germline V gene. CDR3 bases: TGTGCCAGCAGCCAAGGTCAGCTAGCGGGAAAAGAGACCCAGTACTTC. Protein product: CASSQGQLAGKETQYF.

The chain uses TRBV30 and TRBJ2-3; 10 positions match TRBD2. The CDR3 runs to 15 residues. Trimming cost V 0 bases and J 2 bases; bases outside gene matches: 2. Germline V gene sequence: CDR1 GTSNPN, CDR2 SVGIG (reference sequence). CDR3 protein: CAWSVLAGYTDTQYF. Written as DNA, the CDR3 is TGTGCCTGGAGTGTACTAGCGGGGTACACAGATACGCAGTATTTT.

The table lists this clone with a few counts. Relative to the germline gene, one junction end is altered; a read error may explain this. The genes are TRBV7-7 and TRBJ2-7; 10 nucleotides align to TRBD1. The CDR3 sequence is 14 residues long. CDR1 is SSHAT and CDR2 is FNYEAQ in the germline V gene (reference sequence). CDR3 sequence (DNA): TGTGCTAGCAGCTTAGTTGGACAGGGGGAGAAGCAGTACTTC. Translating it yields CASSLVGQGEKQYF.

The V call is TRBV5-1, the J call TRBJ1-1; 10 bases map to TRBD1. The length of the CDR3 is 16 residues. CDR1 and CDR2 (germline): SGHRS, YFSETQ. Unmatched junction bases numbered 5, after V lost 3 bases and J lost 0 bases. CDR3 protein: CASSSGTGALNTEAFF. In DNA, the CDR3 is TGCGCCAGCAGCTCTGGGACAGGGGCGTTGAACACTGAAGCTTTCTTT. The whole variable domain, remainder taken from reference TRBV5-1 and TRBJ1-1, is KAGVTQTPRYLIKTRGQQVTLSCSPISGHRSVSWYQQTPGQGLQFLFEYFSETQRNKGNFPGRFSGRQFSNSRSEMNVSTLELGDSALYLCASSSGTGALNTEAFFGQGTRLTVV.

The rearrangement uses TRBV4-1 and TRBJ1-4; no reliable D call. This CDR3 comprises 16 residues. V was clipped by 4 bases and J by 7 bases, with 19 bases between them. Germline assignment: CDR1 MGHRA and CDR2 YSYEKL. In DNA form, the CDR3 reads TGCGCCAGCAGCCCTACCCCGGGATCCCTCGGTGAAAAACTGTTTTTT. Protein: CASSPTPGSLGEKLFF.

This clone was picked up a small number of times. The V and J genes are TRBV29-1 and TRBJ2-1, with D possibly being TRBD1 (5 bases). Trimming left V 6 bases short and J 7 bases short, with 19 bases between. Germline V gene sequence: CDR1 SQVTM, CDR2 ANQGSEA. The CDR3 has 14 residues. The CDR3 region has the DNA TGCAGCGTCCAAGACAGTGCCCTTTTGAATGAGCAGTTCTTC. It specifies CSVQDSALLNEQFF.

This clone was observed a handful of times. The V call is TRBV7-2, the J call TRBJ2-7; the match to TRBD2 covers 8 bases. Germline loops: CDR1 SGHTA, CDR2 FQGNSA. This CDR3 region has 12 residues. The V gene end was trimmed by 4 bases and the J gene end by 7 bases; junction bases not matched to a gene: 3. CDR3 sequence reads: CASSSLAGEQYF. The CDR3 region has the DNA TGTGCCAGCAGCTCCTTAGCGGGAGAGCAGTACTTC.

The gene calls are TRBV7-8 and TRBJ2-6; no definite D call. V dropped 2 bases and J dropped 0 bases, with 14 bases sitting between them. This CDR3 spans 18 amino acids. Germline V gene data show CDR1 as SGHVS and CDR2 as FQNEAQ. CDR3 amino acids: CASSLNGFAGSGANVLTF. CDR3 nucleotides: TGTGCCAGCAGCTTAAATGGTTTTGCCGGCTCTGGGGCCAACGTCCTGACTTTC.

The rearrangement uses TRBV19 and TRBJ2-7; D might be TRBD2 (5 bases). CDR3 length: 15 residues. V shed 5 bases and J shed 5 bases, with 19 bases lying between them. The germline V gene has CDR1 LNHDA and CDR2 SQIVND (reference sequence). CDR3 loop: CASSPPGGRGDEQYF. In DNA form, the CDR3 reads TGTGCCAGTAGTCCCCCCGGTGGGAGAGGTGACGAGCAGTACTTC.

This sequence joins TRBV4-1 and TRBJ1-1; D is possibly TRBD1 (6 bases). From germline, CDR1 is MGHRA and CDR2 YSYEKL. This CDR3 spans 15 amino acids. Between the trimmed V and J ends, which lost 3 bases and 6 bases, there was a span of 17 bases. CDR3 DNA: TGCGCCAGCAGCCAGGCACAGGGTACGAGGGCTGAAGCTTTCTTT. Amino acid sequence: CASSQAQGTRAEAFF.

A few counts support this clone. The CDR3 loop is CSVEDIRRGIGTEAFF. The DNA for the CDR3 is TGCAGCGTTGAAGATATAAGGCGGGGTATCGGGACTGAAGCTTTCTTT. The V call is TRBV29-1, the J call TRBJ1-1, with D uncertain. CDR3 length: 16 residues. The V and J ends lost 0 bases and 5 bases respectively, with 19 bases between them. Germline CDR1 reads SQVTM; CDR2 reads ANQGSEA.

V gene TRBV2 combines with J gene TRBJ1-3; D is possibly TRBD1 (5 bases). V was trimmed by 8 bases and J by 2 bases, leaving 22 bases between them. Per germline, CDR1 SNHLY and CDR2 FYNNEI. The CDR3 has 17 residues. In DNA form, the CDR3 reads TGTGCCAGCCGGTCAGACGGGGGGTGGGACGCTGGAAACACCATATATTTT. Protein sequence: CASRSDGGWDAGNTIYF.

The V call is TRBV30, the J call TRBJ1-2; 7 nucleotides align to TRBD1. Per the germline V gene, CDR1 is GTSNPN and CDR2 is SVGIG (reference sequence). This CDR3 is 15 amino acids long. V shed 5 bases, J shed 0 bases, and the junction held 9 bases outside the gene matches. Here the CDR3 reads CAWWNRGRANYGYTF. As DNA, the CDR3 is TGTGCCTGGTGGAACAGGGGCAGGGCTAACTATGGCTACACCTTC.

This chain links TRBV6-1 with TRBJ1-5; weak D call: TRBD1 (5 bases). The CDR3 consists of 14 residues. The V gene's germline CDR1 is MNHNS and CDR2 SASEGT. Trimming stripped 4 bases from V and 1 base from J, with 8 bases between. The CDR3: CASSAGPSNQPQHF. The CDR3 bases are TGTGCCAGCAGTGCAGGGCCGAGCAATCAGCCCCAGCATTTT.

The chain joins TRBV7-6 to TRBJ2-1, with 8 nucleotides matching TRBD2. The CDR3 runs to 16 residues. Germline V gene lookup returns CDR1 SGHVS and CDR2 FNYEAQ. V trimming: 4 bases; J trimming: 6 bases; junction bases outside the gene matches: 11. The CDR3 sequence is CASSSSGLVVSNEQFF. In nucleotides, the CDR3 is TGTGCCAGCAGCTCCTCGGGACTAGTGGTTTCCAATGAGCAGTTCTTC.

The chain joins TRBV6-1 to TRBJ1-5, with TRBD1 matching over 8 bases. CDR3 length: 15 residues. Trimming at V came to 7 bases and at J to 0 bases, leaving 5 bases not matched to a gene. Germline CDR1 MNHNS, CDR2 SASEGT. The CDR3 DNA reads TGTGCCAGCATTACCGGGACAGGTAGCAATCAGCCCCAGCATTTT. Translating gives CASITGTGSNQPQHF.

The chain uses TRBV18 and TRBJ1-6; D gene unclear. The CDR3 runs 16 residues. The germline gives CDR1 KGHSH, CDR2 LQKENI. The V gene lost 2 bases and the J gene lost 4 bases, with 12 bases spanning the gap. The CDR3 sequence is CASSPTAVGYNSPLHF. In DNA, the CDR3 is TGTGCCAGCTCACCAACGGCGGTCGGTTATAATTCACCCCTCCACTTT.

V gene TRBV4-1 combines with J gene TRBJ1-3; D possibly corresponds to TRBD1 (5 bases). CDR3 length: 15 residues. Trimming took off 4 bases at V and 1 base at J, with 11 bases between the two ends. Germline assignment: CDR1 MGHRA and CDR2 YSYEKL. The CDR3 DNA follows: TGCGCCAGCAGCCCGCGGGGGGGGTCTGGAAACACCATATATTTT. Translating it yields CASSPRGGSGNTIYF.

The chain links TRBV5-1 to TRBJ2-3, with no clear D. Germline CDR1 reads SGHRS; CDR2 reads YFSETQ. This CDR3 spans 14 amino acids. Trimming pared 2 bases from V and 0 bases from J, leaving 7 bases between. CDR3 coding DNA: TGCGCCAGCAGCTTTAGAAGTAGCACAGATACGCAGTATTTT. Its translation: CASSFRSSTDTQYF.

The table lists this clone with a few counts. The rearrangement links TRBV4-1 to TRBJ2-1; 9 bases fit TRBD2. The CDR3 spans 17 residues. Germline loops: CDR1 MGHRA, CDR2 YSYEKL. Trimming removed 4 bases from V and 3 bases from J; junction bases left unmatched: 10. The CDR3 region is CASSPSRAGGHYNEQFF. CDR3 nucleotides: TGCGCCAGCAGCCCGAGCCGTGCGGGAGGGCACTACAATGAGCAGTTCTTC.

This clone was detected once. This sequence joins TRBV5-1 and TRBJ2-3; 12 bases map to TRBD2. The V and J ends lost 0 bases and 4 bases, in that order; junction bases with no gene match: 3. Germline CDR1 and CDR2: SGHRS and YFSETQ. CDR3 length equals 16 residues. The CDR3 protein is CASSLVTSGGSDTQYF. The DNA of the CDR3 is TGCGCCAGCAGCTTGGTGACTAGCGGGGGATCAGATACGCAGTATTTT. Based on the CDR3 plus reference TRBV5-1 and TRBJ2-3, the full variable domain is KAGVTQTPRYLIKTRGQQVTLSCSPISGHRSVSWYQQTPGQGLQFLFEYFSETQRNKGNFPGRFSGRQFSNSRSEMNVSTLELGDSALYLCASSLVTSGGSDTQYFGPGTRLTVL.

This chain links TRBV10-3 with TRBJ1-1, with D tentatively TRBD1 (5 bases). CDR3 length: 14 amino acids. CDR1 and CDR2 (germline): ENHRY, SYGVKD. V lost 2 bases and J lost 0, with 7 bases in between. CDR3 loop: CAISEAGMNTEAFF. The CDR3 DNA sequence: TGTGCCATCAGTGAGGCAGGGATGAACACTGAAGCTTTCTTT.

The J gene is TRBJ2-5, the V gene TRBV7-2, with 11 nucleotides matching TRBD2. Germline V gene sequence: CDR1 SGHTA, CDR2 FQGNSA. The CDR3 has 15 residues. The V and J ends lost 5 bases and 1 base, in that order; junction bases with no gene match: 3. The CDR3 protein is CASSPTSGAQETQYF. DNA of the CDR3: TGTGCCAGCAGCCCGACTAGCGGGGCCCAAGAGACCCAGTACTTC.

The chain carries TRBV2 and TRBJ2-5; no clear D gene. The CDR3 spans 15 residues. Per germline, CDR1 SNHLY and CDR2 FYNNEI. V lost 2 bases, J lost 1 base, and 11 bases lay in between. The CDR3 DNA reads as TGTGCCAGCAGTGAATGGTTCGGTTTCCAAGAGACCCAGTACTTC. It translates to CASSEWFGFQETQYF.

V and J are TRBV5-1 and TRBJ1-5; possibly TRBD1 for D (5 bases). Germline CDR1 and CDR2: SGHRS and YFSETQ. V dropped 4 bases and J dropped 0 bases, with 11 bases sitting between them. CDR3 length equals 15 residues. CDR3 nucleotide sequence: TGCGCCAGCAGCCGGGGGGGTCATAGCAATCAGCCCCAGCATTTT. Encoded protein: CASSRGGHSNQPQHF.

This rearrangement joins TRBV4-1 to TRBJ2-5; 10 bases align to TRBD1. This CDR3 region has 17 residues. Trimming took 4 bases from V and 0 from J; bases not matched to a gene: 8. Germline CDR1 and CDR2: MGHRA and YSYEKL. CDR3 amino acids: CASSRTKDRGYQETQYF. The CDR3 DNA reads TGCGCCAGCAGCCGAACAAAGGACAGGGGGTACCAAGAGACCCAGTACTTC.

V usage is TRBV6-5 and J usage is TRBJ2-2, with 7 bases that match TRBD2. This CDR3 has 16 residues. Per germline, CDR1 MNHEY and CDR2 SVGAGI. V shed 0 bases and J 2 bases; nucleotides not matched to a gene: 3. This chain's CDR3 is CASSYSGLPNTGELFF. In nucleotides, the CDR3 is TGTGCCAGCAGTTACTCGGGACTACCAAACACCGGGGAGCTGTTTTTT.